Each of the 12 T cell receptor beta chains below was sequenced from the same sample in a study of cytomegalovirus exposure and HLA in healthy donors. Primers for the PCR totalled 60 Vbeta and 13 Jbeta. Only in-frame clones appear in the TCRdb table, and some are missing; sequencing was by immunoSEQ multiplex PCR. Of about 190,000 clones listed, about 87% are singletons. The sequenced material came from PBMCs. All receptors come from a young woman in good health and CMV-seronegative.

The V gene is TRBV5-1, the J gene TRBJ2-1; D perhaps matches TRBD2 (5 bases). The V gene lost 4 bases and the J gene lost 4 bases, with 15 bases spanning the gap. The CDR3 loop spans 15 amino acids. CDR1 is SGHRS and CDR2 is YFSETQ in the germline V gene. In DNA, the CDR3 is TGCGCCAGCAGCCCTGGTAGCGAGGCTTACAATGAGCAGTTCTTC. This gives the protein CASSPGSEAYNEQFF.

There are a few counts of this clone. The chain recombines TRBV4-1 with TRBJ2-5, with 9 bases lining up with TRBD1. J lost 5 bases, V lost 2 bases, and 12 bases had no gene match. Germline values: CDR1 MGHRA, CDR2 YSYEKL. This CDR3 comprises 17 residues. The CDR3 DNA reads TGCGCCAGCAGCCAATCTTCCGGGACAGGGTATTGGGAGACCCAGTACTTC. It translates to CASSQSSGTGYWETQYF.

The chain uses TRBV6-5 and TRBJ2-7; D not resolved. CDR1 is MNHEY and CDR2 is SVGAGI in the germline V gene. The CDR3 is 14 residues long. Trimming took off 0 bases at V and 3 bases at J, with 9 bases between the two ends. CDR3 in DNA: TGTGCCAGCAGTTACTCCCGAGGTGGCTACGAGCAGTACTTC. Its translation: CASSYSRGGYEQYF.

This clone was seen only once. The chain combines TRBV7-8 with TRBJ2-7, with D maybe TRBD2 (5 bases). V lost 0 bases to trimming and J lost 2 bases, with 8 bases between them. Germline CDR1 SGHVS, CDR2 FQNEAQ. CDR3 size: 14 residues. The chain's CDR3 is CASSLARVPYEQYF. The CDR3 coding sequence is TGTGCCAGCAGCTTAGCGAGGGTCCCCTACGAGCAGTACTTC.

Only a few counts were recorded for this clone. The chain carries TRBV6-1 and TRBJ2-2; the D gene is possibly TRBD1 (5 bases). This CDR3 comprises 15 residues. In germline, CDR1 is MNHNS, CDR2 SASEGT. V was trimmed by 5 bases and J by 5 bases, leaving 15 bases between them. CDR3 bases: TGTGCCAGCAGTCCACAGGCGCCTCTGACCGGGGAGCTGTTTTTT. Protein product: CASSPQAPLTGELFF.

This chain joins TRBV19 and TRBJ1-3; TRBD1 is a possible D gene (5 bases). Germline CDR1 and CDR2: LNHDA and SQIVND (reference sequence). With 5 bases removed from V and 0 bases from J, the gap between germline ends came to 11 bases. The CDR3 runs 15 residues. The CDR3: CASSPRDYSGNTIYF. In nucleotides, the CDR3 is TGTGCCAGTAGTCCCCGGGACTACTCTGGAAACACCATATATTTT. The complete variable domain, with remaining parts taken from reference TRBV19 and TRBJ1-3, reads DGGITQSPKYLFRKEGQNVTLSCEQNLNHDAMYWYRQDPGQGLRLIYYSQIVNDFQKGDIAEGYSVSREKKESFPLTVTSAQKNPTAFYLCASSPRDYSGNTIYFGEGSWLTVV.

CDR3 loop: CASKAGRAFEQYF. In nucleotides, the CDR3 is TGTGCCAGCAAGGCGGGGAGAGCCTTCGAGCAGTACTTC. V and J are TRBV6-1 and TRBJ2-7; weak D call: TRBD2 (6 bases). CDR3 length: 13 residues. Trimming took off 7 bases at V and 6 bases at J, with 16 bases between the two ends. Germline CDR1 MNHNS, CDR2 SASEGT.

J is TRBJ2-1 and V is TRBV11-2, with TRBD2 matching 15 bases. Germline V lookup: CDR1 SGHAT, CDR2 FQNNGV. The CDR3 is 16 residues long. The V gene end was trimmed by 0 bases and the J gene end by 9 bases; junction bases not matched to a gene: 3. CDR3 residues: CASSLEGLAGGIEQFF. The CDR3 DNA reads as TGTGCCAGCAGCTTAGAGGGACTAGCGGGGGGAATTGAGCAGTTCTTC.

V and J are TRBV6-5 and TRBJ1-1; D remains ambiguous. The CDR3 has 14 amino acids. Germline V gives CDR1 MNHEY, CDR2 SVGAGI. The V and J ends lost 6 bases and 3 bases respectively, with 14 bases between them. CDR3 amino acids: CASSVRRPDTEAFF. CDR3 in DNA: TGTGCCAGCAGCGTCCGGAGGCCGGACACTGAAGCTTTCTTT.

Points on this clone: The same CDR3 is also encoded by other DNA sequences in this sample. The chain joins TRBV30 to TRBJ2-3, with TRBD1 identical over 7 bases. The CDR3 has 12 amino acids. With 5 bases clipped from V and 6 bases from J, the junction kept 5 bases outside the gene matches. Per the germline V gene, CDR1 is GTSNPN and CDR2 is SVGIG (reference sequence). The CDR3 DNA follows: TGTGCCTGGGACAGGGCGGCGGATACGCAGTATTTT. The encoded protein is CAWDRAADTQYF.

The chain couples TRBV6-5 to TRBJ1-2; D might be TRBD1 (6 bases). There are 13 residues in the CDR3. The germline V and J ends were trimmed by 6 bases and 2 bases, with 10 bases remaining between them. The V gene's germline CDR1 is MNHEY and CDR2 SVGAGI. CDR3 loop: CASRLTGNYGYTF. The CDR3 DNA reads as TGTGCCAGCAGGCTCACAGGGAACTATGGCTACACCTTC.

The sample holds one count of this clone. This sequence joins TRBV18 and TRBJ2-3; D not resolved. This CDR3 comprises 15 residues. Germline V CDR1 and CDR2: KGHSH, LQKENI. V lost 3 bases and J 0 bases, leaving 10 bases between the germline ends. CDR3: CASSPGGGSTDTQYF. CDR3 bases: TGTGCCAGCTCACCCGGCGGCGGTAGCACAGATACGCAGTATTTT.